The present TCR beta chain was sequenced within a study of control samples from healthy donors and cancer patients. The table came from immunoSEQ multiplex PCR; TCRdb's copy has only in-frame clones and leaves some out. The sample shows more than 65,000 clones, about 90% of them seen only once. Trimming removed 4 bases from V and 3 bases from J; junction bases left unmatched: 9. CDR3 length equals 18 residues. Germline loops: CDR1 SGHNT, CDR2 YENEEA. The specimen was PBMCs. The TCR comes from a woman aged 60-75 years with head and neck cancer. V is TRBV11-3 and J is TRBJ2-5, with 15 bases that match TRBD2. The CDR3 sequence: CASSSGTSGRPSEETQYF. The CDR3 DNA follows: TGTGCCAGCAGCTCGGGGACTAGCGGGAGGCCCAGCGAAGAGACCCAGTACTTC. Variable domain in full (rest from reference TRBV11-3 and TRBJ2-5): EAGVVQSPRYKIIEKKQPVAFWCNPISGHNTLYWYLQNLGQGPELLIRYENEEAVDDSQLPKDRFSAERLKGVDSTLKIQPAELGDSAVYLCASSSGTSGRPSEETQYFGPGTRLLVL.